This T cell receptor (beta chain) was sequenced during a study of regulatory T cells in long-lasting Graves disease. As to time point: persistent/refractory GD, antithyroid drugs over 5 years with positive TRAb. There was RNA extracted from PBMCs, and the TCR library was made from it. CDR3-region Arm-PCR and iRepertoire HTBI primers produced the TCR beta libraries. TCRdb reprocessed the multiplex PCR reads with MiXCR, giving one entry per CDR3 protein. The sample shows 450,000 or so distinct CDR3 sequences, around 20% of them seen only once. Trimming stripped 2 bases from V and 6 bases from J, with 19 bases between. Germline V CDR1 and CDR2: DFQATT, SNEGSKA (reference sequence). The CDR3 loop spans 16 amino acids.

The sample consisted of peripheral blood mononuclear cells (PBMCs), taken when the disease was refractory, from a patient treated with antithyroid drugs. The genes are TRBV20-1 and TRBJ2-2; D tentatively reads TRBD1 or TRBD2 (6 bases each). The clonotype originates from a female donor with Graves disease. The CDR3 here is CSARPGHREVSGELFF. CDR3 coding DNA: TGCAGTGCTAGACCCGGACACAGGGAGGTTTCCGGGGAGCTGTTTTTT.